A selection of T cell receptor beta chains follows, all from one sample in a study of blood T cell repertoires in COVID-19. The assay was immunoSEQ multiplex PCR, and TCRdb's table has in-frame clones only and misses some. The sample consists of some 56,000 clones, over 70% of them appearing once. The sample taken for sequencing was peripheral blood. The receptors were gathered from a woman aged 45 to 65 with active or convalescent COVID-19. Each CDR3 is given without its conserved first and last residue. A row's size may be missing; if present it is once, few, many or a size class.

.	TRBV20-1	TRBJ2-1	SAPSVGRAF
.	TRBV18	TRBJ2-1	ASSPRGQGRDEQF
.	TRBV14	TRBJ2-7	ASSKPGGGREQY
.	TRBV28	TRBJ1-6	ASSSRVAPLH
.	TRBV20-1	TRBJ2-5	SASYGGRAGSWQETQY
.	TRBV4-2	TRBJ2-1	ASSQAIGTSYNEQF
.	TRBV24-1	TRBJ2-1	ATSQGWDNEQF
.	TRBV7-9	TRBJ1-3	ASSTPTGSGNTIY
.	TRBV7-2	TRBJ2-3	ASSLEGLAGYTDTQY
.	TRBV5-1	TRBJ2-7	ASSSFLAGGVGEQY
once	TRBV19	TRBJ2-6	ASSIWTGEGANVLT
.	TRBV19	TRBJ2-4	ASSTRTGVLAKNIQY
.	TRBV10-3	TRBJ2-3	AIRRGYTSSTDTQY
.	TRBV7-7	TRBJ1-1	ASSLDRGNTEAF
.	TRBV12-5	TRBJ2-7	ASGLGQGNEEQY
.	TRBV5-1	TRBJ2-3	ASSLAGREADTQY
.	TRBV5-1	TRBJ1-1	ASSFPGTANTEAF
.	TRBV4-2	TRBJ2-1	ASSLKGTGQGYNEQF
.	TRBV5-8	TRBJ2-6	ASSSGLDSGANVLT
.	TRBV18	TRBJ1-5	ASSGTGGVHQPQH
few	TRBV7-2	TRBJ2-1	ASSLESESYNEQF
once	TRBV9	TRBJ2-2	ASSPSGTSGPLSGELF
.	TRBV30	TRBJ2-3	AWSVQETDTQY
.	TRBV19	TRBJ2-7	ASSIRLAGRSPEQY
once	TRBV3-1/TRBV3-2	TRBJ1-2	ASSRRDYGYT
.	TRBV9	TRBJ2-3	ASSPLAVLDTQY
few	TRBV11-2	TRBJ2-7	ASSLSFGTGGPLEQY
.	TRBV29-1	TRBJ2-7	SVDGTGPNEQY
.	TRBV19	TRBJ1-1	ASSIVKSPGNTEAF
.	TRBV10-1	TRBJ1-6	ASSGSVASSYNSPLH
.	TRBV20-1	TRBJ1-2	SAPFGLGYT
.	TRBV9	TRBJ2-7	ASSVGDWDEQY
.	TRBV5-1	TRBJ2-5	ASSPGTGGGETQY
.	TRBV9	TRBJ1-6	ASSSTTVYNSPLH
.	TRBV7-9	TRBJ2-1	ASSLALGSFRSYNEQF
.	TRBV19	TRBJ2-7	ASSPGLAGDTYGQY
.	TRBV7-6	TRBJ2-3	ASSWDRAISDTQY
.	TRBV2	TRBJ2-3	ASTRGLAGSTDTQY
.	TRBV5-1	TRBJ2-7	ASSLEGLAPHEQY
.	TRBV5-1	TRBJ1-3	ASKKGQGSGNTIY